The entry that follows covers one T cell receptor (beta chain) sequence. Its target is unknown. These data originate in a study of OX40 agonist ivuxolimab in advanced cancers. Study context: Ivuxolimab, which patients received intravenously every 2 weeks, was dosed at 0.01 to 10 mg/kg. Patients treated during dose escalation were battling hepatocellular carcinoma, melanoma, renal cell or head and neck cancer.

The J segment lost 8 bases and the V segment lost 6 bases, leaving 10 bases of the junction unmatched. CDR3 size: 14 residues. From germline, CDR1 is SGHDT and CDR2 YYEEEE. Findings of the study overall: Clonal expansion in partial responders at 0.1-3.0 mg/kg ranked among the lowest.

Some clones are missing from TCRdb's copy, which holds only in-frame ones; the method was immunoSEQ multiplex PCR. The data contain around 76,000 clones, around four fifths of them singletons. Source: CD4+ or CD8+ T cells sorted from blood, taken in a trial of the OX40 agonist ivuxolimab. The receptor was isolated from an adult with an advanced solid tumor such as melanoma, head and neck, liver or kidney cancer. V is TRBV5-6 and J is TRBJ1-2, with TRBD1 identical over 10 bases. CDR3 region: CASTRDRGSEGYTF. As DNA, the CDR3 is TGTGCCAGCACCCGGGACAGGGGATCGGAGGGCTACACCTTC.